The T cell receptor (beta chain) under discussion was sequenced for a study of T cell changes during pregnancy in multiple sclerosis. Produced via immunoSEQ multiplex PCR; TCRdb's table is partial and in-frame only. The data contain fewer than 55,000 clones, 80% to 95% of them singletons. CDR1 is SGHTA and CDR2 is FQGNSA in the germline V gene. The CDR3 is 14 residues long. The V segment lost 8 bases and the J segment 6 bases; nucleotides outside the gene matches: 9. This rearrangement joins TRBV7-2 to TRBJ1-5, with TRBD1 matching over 8 bases. The source material was peripheral blood, sampled after pregnancy. The clonotype was recovered from a female donor with multiple sclerosis, enrolled in a pregnancy study. For the CDR3, the DNA is TGTGCCAGCGGGGGGACAGGCGGGCGTCAGCCCCAGCATTTT. Its translation is CASGGTGGRQPQHF.